One and the same sample provided the 27 T cell receptor beta chains below, sequenced in a study of glioma-infiltrating T cells after dendritic cell vaccination. Measured with immunoSEQ multiplex PCR; TCRdb has only the in-frame clones, and not every one. Among about 58,000 clones listed, over 65% were seen once. Time point reported: after dendritic cell vaccination, including at tumor progression/relapse. The sequenced sample was blood, obtained after dendritic cell vaccination. These TCRs come from a human donor with glioblastoma.

The chain joins TRBV18 to TRBJ1-5; D is possibly TRBD1 (5 bases). The length of the CDR3 is 13 residues. The V and J ends lost 4 bases and 6 bases respectively, with 10 bases between them. CDR1 and CDR2 (germline): KGHSH, LQKENI. CDR3: CASSQGFRQPQHF. The CDR3 nucleotides read TGTGCCAGCTCACAGGGGTTTCGTCAGCCCCAGCATTTT.

The chain combines TRBV29-1 with TRBJ2-3; TRBD1 matches 7 bases. J was trimmed by 0 bases and V by 8 bases; bases with no gene match: 5. This CDR3 comprises 13 residues. The germline gives CDR1 SQVTM, CDR2 ANQGSEA. The CDR3 coding sequence is TGCAGCTCCCGACAGGGAAGCACAGATACGCAGTATTTT. Protein: CSSRQGSTDTQYF.

This clone has a single count. This chain connects TRBV6-5 to TRBJ2-5, with TRBD1 as a possible D gene (5 bases). Matching the DNA end better, TRBJ2-7 makes the J call doubtful. CDR1 and CDR2 (germline): MNHEY, SVGAGI. The CDR3 spans 12 residues. The CDR3 bases are TGTGCCGGAGTCGACAGCCCCTACGAGCAGTACTTC. It codes for CAGVDSPYEQYF.

The gene calls are TRBV28 and TRBJ2-3, with 10 bases aligning to TRBD2. The CDR3 consists of 16 residues. The germline V gene has CDR1 MDHEN and CDR2 SYDVKM. V trimming: 5 bases; J trimming: 3 bases; junction bases outside the gene matches: 8. The CDR3 spells CASSQTTSGVTDTQYF. The CDR3 DNA sequence: TGTGCCAGCAGTCAAACTACTAGCGGGGTAACAGATACGCAGTATTTT.

The J gene is TRBJ1-1, the V gene TRBV2, with TRBD1 matching 12 bases. In germline, CDR1 is SNHLY, CDR2 FYNNEI. With 5 bases clipped from V and 3 bases from J, the junction kept 16 bases outside the gene matches. This CDR3 region has 19 residues. In DNA, the CDR3 is TGTGCCAGCAGTTACAAGGGACAGGGGGCATCCACGGGATACACTGAAGCTTTCTTT. Protein product: CASSYKGQGASTGYTEAFF.

V and J are TRBV4-2 and TRBJ1-1; 7 nucleotides align to TRBD1. The CDR3 has 16 residues. Germline loops: CDR1 LGHNA, CDR2 YNFKEQ. With V trimmed by 0 bases and J by 5 bases, 9 bases remained unmatched. The CDR3 protein is CASSQEENRGWTEAFF. CDR3 nucleotide sequence: TGTGCCAGCAGCCAAGAAGAAAACAGGGGCTGGACTGAAGCTTTCTTT.

The chain combines TRBV4-3 with TRBJ2-3; 9 bases are a match to TRBD1. This CDR3 spans 17 amino acids. V gave up 3 bases and J gave up 1 base; unmatched junction bases: 8. Germline lookup yields CDR1 LGHNA and CDR2 YSLEER. The CDR3 loop is CASSHRTGARGTDTQYF. DNA of the CDR3: TGCGCCAGCAGCCACAGGACAGGGGCTAGGGGCACAGATACGCAGTATTTT.

This chain's CDR3 is CASRATGGGNYGYTF. The CDR3 DNA sequence: TGTGCCAGCAGGGCTACAGGGGGAGGTAACTATGGCTACACCTTC. The chain employs TRBV2 and TRBJ1-2; 8 bases agree with TRBD1. The CDR3 loop spans 15 amino acids. Germline V gene sequence: CDR1 SNHLY, CDR2 FYNNEI. The ends lost 6 bases at V and 1 base at J; junction bases unmatched: 7.

The chain recombines TRBV5-1 with TRBJ1-2, with 8 positions matching TRBD1. This CDR3 contains 15 residues. V shed 4 bases, J shed 3 bases, and the junction held 8 bases outside the gene matches. The germline gives CDR1 SGHRS, CDR2 YFSETQ. CDR3 DNA sequence: TGCGCCAGCAGCCGTCGACAGGGGCGAGACTATGGCTACACCTTC. Residues: CASSRRQGRDYGYTF.

The CDR3 here is CASSSDRELTKNIQYF. As DNA, the CDR3 is TGTGCCAGCTCAAGCGACCGGGAGCTAACCAAAAACATTCAGTACTTC. V is TRBV2 and J is TRBJ2-4, with D maybe TRBD2 (6 bases). V was shortened by 8 bases and J by 2 bases, with 19 bases between the two germline ends. The CDR3 is 16 amino acids. The V gene's germline CDR1 is SNHLY and CDR2 FYNNEI. Looking up the rest from reference TRBV2 and TRBJ2-4 gives the full variable domain: EPEVTQTPSHQVTQMGQEVILRCVPISNHLYFYWYRQILGQKVEFLVSFYNNEISEKSEIFDDQFSVERPDGSNFTLKIRSTKLEDSAMYFCASSSDRELTKNIQYFGAGTRLSVL.

For this clone: Sequence at one end of the junction differs from germline and may be a read error. The chain combines TRBV6-6 with TRBJ2-3; TRBD2 is a possible D gene (6 bases). Germline V CDR1 and CDR2: MNHNY, SVGAGI (reference sequence). This CDR3 comprises 14 residues. The CDR3 sequence is CAISDAGPTDTQYF. CDR3 in DNA: TGTGCCATCAGTGATGCGGGGCCAACAGATACGCAGTATTTT.

V usage is TRBV9 and J usage is TRBJ1-3; TRBD1 might be the D (5 bases). Trimming shortened V by 1 base and J by 0 bases, and 8 bases separated the two germline ends. Germline lookup yields CDR1 SGDLS and CDR2 YYNGEE. The CDR3 is made up of 15 amino acids. The CDR3 bases are TGTGCCAGCAGCGTATGGGGCCACTCTGGAAACACCATATATTTT. Residues: CASSVWGHSGNTIYF.

The chain combines TRBV25-1 with TRBJ2-7; tentatively, D is TRBD1 (5 bases). Trimming took off 1 base at V and 2 bases at J, with 18 bases between the two ends. Germline CDR1 and CDR2: MGHDK and SYGVNS. The CDR3 is 17 amino acids. CDR3 nucleotides: TGTGCCAGCAGTGAATTGGGGCAGTTCTCACCAACCTACGAGCAGTACTTC. It specifies CASSELGQFSPTYEQYF.

This sequence joins TRBV5-6 and TRBJ2-5; D might be TRBD1 (6 bases). The CDR3 runs 14 residues. From germline, CDR1 is SGHDT and CDR2 YYEEEE. V dropped 1 base and J dropped 1 base, with 8 bases sitting between them. The DNA of the CDR3 is TGTGCCAGCAGCTTGTACAGGGCCCAAGAGACCCAGTACTTC. It codes for CASSLYRAQETQYF.

The chain recombines TRBV18 with TRBJ2-7, with a weak D call TRBD2 (5 bases). Trimming removed 3 bases at V and 0 bases at J, with 15 bases between. This CDR3 spans 16 amino acids. Germline CDR1 and CDR2: KGHSH and LQKENI. The CDR3 is CASSPLRGLSSYEQYF. CDR3 DNA sequence: TGTGCCAGCTCACCGTTAAGAGGACTGAGCTCCTACGAGCAGTACTTC.

V and J are TRBV5-1 and TRBJ2-1; 15 bases align to TRBD2. J lost 4 bases, V lost 5 bases, and 4 bases had no gene match. CDR3 size: 16 residues. Germline V lookup: CDR1 SGHRS, CDR2 YFSETQ. The CDR3 bases are TGCGCCAGCAGTCGGACTAGCGGGGGGGGGTACAATGAGCAGTTCTTC. Its protein is CASSRTSGGGYNEQFF. The whole variable domain, filled in from reference TRBV5-1 and TRBJ2-1, reads KAGVTQTPRYLIKTRGQQVTLSCSPISGHRSVSWYQQTPGQGLQFLFEYFSETQRNKGNFPGRFSGRQFSNSRSEMNVSTLELGDSALYLCASSRTSGGGYNEQFFGPGTRLTVL.

The CDR3: CASSAPPRGGVTTEQFF. The CDR3 bases are TGTGCCAGCAGCGCCCCTCCTCGCGGGGGTGTTACAACTGAGCAGTTCTTC. The chain recombines TRBV9 with TRBJ2-1; TRBD2 matches at 7 bases. The length of the CDR3 is 17 residues. Germline CDR1 SGDLS, CDR2 YYNGEE. The trim removed 3 bases at V and 9 bases at J, leaving 18 bases unmatched.

The chain joins TRBV7-9 to TRBJ2-1; 9 bases align to TRBD1. Trimming took 5 bases from V and 3 from J; bases not matched to a gene: 2. Germline values: CDR1 SEHNR, CDR2 FQNEAQ (reference sequence). There are 14 residues in the CDR3. The CDR3 region is CASSPGQGYNEQFF. CDR3 in DNA: TGTGCCAGCAGCCCGGGACAGGGCTACAATGAGCAGTTCTTC. The whole variable domain, remainder taken from reference TRBV7-9 and TRBJ2-1, is DTGVSQNPRHKITKRGQNVTFRCDPISEHNRLYWYRQTLGQGPEFLTYFQNEAQLEKSRLLSDRFSAERPKGSFSTLEIQRTEQGDSAMYLCASSPGQGYNEQFFGPGTRLTVL.

The V call is TRBV19, the J call TRBJ1-5; D is unresolved. CDR3 length equals 14 residues. Deletions cut 7 bases from V and 3 bases from J, with 13 bases between. CDR1 and CDR2 (germline): LNHDA, SQIVND (reference sequence). CDR3 DNA: TGTGCCAGTAAAGCCGGGAGGGACAATCAGCCCCAGCATTTT. Amino acid sequence: CASKAGRDNQPQHF.

With respect to this clone: The junction departs from germline at one end; a sequencing error may be responsible. This sample also contains other DNA sequences that code for the same CDR3. The J gene is TRBJ2-5, the V gene TRBV7-7; 8 nucleotides line up with TRBD2. Germline CDR1 reads SSHAT; CDR2 reads FNYEAQ (reference sequence). This CDR3 has 14 amino acids. The CDR3: CASSPGGGRETQYF. CDR3 nucleotides: TGTGCTAGCAGCCCCGGGGGGGGCCGGGAGACCCAGTACTTC.

The chain's CDR3 is CASSPPSQGARGWNYGYTF. CDR3 DNA sequence: TGTGCCAGCTCACCACCCTCTCAGGGGGCGCGGGGATGGAACTATGGCTACACCTTC. The J gene is TRBJ1-2, the V gene TRBV18; 8 bases line up with TRBD1. Losses at the gene ends were 0 bases for V and 2 bases for J; bases not matched to a gene: 14. CDR3 length equals 19 residues. CDR1 is KGHSH, CDR2 LQKENI, per germline.

V is TRBV23-1 and J is TRBJ2-3; D is uncertain. TRBV23-1 is identified as an open reading frame with a role that is uncertain. This CDR3 has 13 residues. The CDR3 DNA sequence: TGCGCAGCTGCCCGAACTAGCACAGATACGCAGTATTTT. It translates to CAAARTSTDTQYF.

The chain combines TRBV11-3 with TRBJ2-7; 12 nucleotides agree with TRBD1. V was clipped by 1 base and J by 6 bases; unmatched bases: 7. Germline loops: CDR1 SGHNT, CDR2 YENEEA. CDR3 length equals 16 residues. The DNA of the CDR3 is TGTGCCAGCAGCTTAGGTGGGGACAGGGGGCTCGGCGAGCAGTACTTC. Translated: CASSLGGDRGLGEQYF.

This chain joins TRBV15 and TRBJ1-2, with 7 bases fitting TRBD1. This CDR3 comprises 15 residues. Germline trimming cut 4 bases from V and 5 bases from J; bases unmatched to any gene: 10. The V gene's germline CDR1 is LNHNV and CDR2 YYDKDF (reference sequence). CDR3 amino acids: CATSITTGIGYGYTF. As DNA, the CDR3 is TGTGCCACCAGCATCACGACAGGGATAGGGTATGGCTACACCTTC.

This chain joins TRBV2 and TRBJ1-6, with 8 bases fitting TRBD1. Germline assignment: CDR1 SNHLY and CDR2 FYNNEI. J was trimmed by 4 bases and V by 6 bases; bases with no gene match: 2. The CDR3 runs to 14 residues. The CDR3 nucleotides read TGTGCCAGCAGACAGGGGGGGTATAATTCACCCCTCCACTTT. The encoded protein is CASRQGGYNSPLHF.

Comments on this clone: Other DNA sequences in the same sample also yield this CDR3. The V and J genes are TRBV6-5 and TRBJ2-1, with TRBD2 matching 9 bases. The germline CDR1 and CDR2 sequences are MNHEY and SVGAGI. V shed 4 bases, J shed 5 bases, and the junction held 6 bases outside the gene matches. The CDR3 spans 15 residues. CDR3 amino acids: CASSLAGGPNNEQFF. The CDR3 DNA reads as TGTGCCAGCAGTTTGGCGGGGGGGCCGAACAATGAGCAGTTCTTC.

The gene calls are TRBV15 and TRBJ1-1; no firm D call. The V gene lost 4 bases and the J gene lost 0 bases, with 6 bases spanning the gap. The V gene's germline CDR1 is LNHNV and CDR2 YYDKDF (reference sequence). The CDR3 has 13 residues. This CDR3 reads CATSISMNTEAFF. The CDR3 region has the DNA TGTGCCACCAGCATAAGCATGAACACTGAAGCTTTCTTT. Full variable domain (rest looked up from reference TRBV15 and TRBJ1-1): DAMVIQNPRYQVTQFGKPVTLSCSQTLNHNVMYWYQQKSSQAPKLLFHYYDKDFNNEADTPDNFQSRRPNTSFCFLDIRSPGLGDTAMYLCATSISMNTEAFFGQGTRLTVV.